This T cell receptor beta chain originates from a study of shared clonotypes between healthy human individuals. On the study more broadly: Researchers assigned three CD4 naive, three CD4 memory, two CD8 naive and one CD8 memory plate to each donor.

Libraries were prepared by immunoSEQ multiplex PCR; TCRdb keeps only in-frame clonotypes and omits some of them. The table lists approximately 740,000 clones, 74% of them singletons. This receptor was obtained from a woman under 40 in good health. Sequenced: memory CD4+ T cells sorted from blood. The subset denotes: CD45RA-negative fraction.

The CDR3 nucleotides are TGTGCCAGCAGCCGCCAGACAGGGTCAGCTGAAGCTTTCTTT. Translated: CASSRQTGSAEAFF. The rearrangement joins TRBV7-6 to TRBJ1-1, with TRBD1 identical over 7 bases. Germline V gene sequence: CDR1 SGHVS, CDR2 FNYEAQ. V was pared by 5 bases and J by 6 bases, with 9 bases of the junction left unmatched. The CDR3 consists of 14 residues.